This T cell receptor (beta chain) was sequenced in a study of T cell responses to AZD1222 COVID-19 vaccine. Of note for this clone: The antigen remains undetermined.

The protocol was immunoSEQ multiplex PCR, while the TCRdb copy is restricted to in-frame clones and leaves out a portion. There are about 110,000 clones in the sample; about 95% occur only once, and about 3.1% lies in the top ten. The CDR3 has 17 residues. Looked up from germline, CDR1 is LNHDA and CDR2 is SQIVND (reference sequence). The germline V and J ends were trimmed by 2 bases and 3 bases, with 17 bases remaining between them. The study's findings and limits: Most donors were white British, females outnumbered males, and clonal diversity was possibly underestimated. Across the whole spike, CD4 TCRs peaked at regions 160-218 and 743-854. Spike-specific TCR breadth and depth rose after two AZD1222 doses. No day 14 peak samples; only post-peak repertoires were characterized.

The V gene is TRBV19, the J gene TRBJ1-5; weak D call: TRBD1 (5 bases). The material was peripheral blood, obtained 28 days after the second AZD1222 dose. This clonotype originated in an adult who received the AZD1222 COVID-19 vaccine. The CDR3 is CASSITWAGRSNQPQHF. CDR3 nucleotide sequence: TGTGCCAGTAGTATAACCTGGGCAGGGCGTTCCAATCAGCCCCAGCATTTT. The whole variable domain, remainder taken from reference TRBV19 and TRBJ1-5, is DGGITQSPKYLFRKEGQNVTLSCEQNLNHDAMYWYRQDPGQGLRLIYYSQIVNDFQKGDIAEGYSVSREKKESFPLTVTSAQKNPTAFYLCASSITWAGRSNQPQHFGDGTRLSIL.